A single sample gave rise to the 19 T cell receptor beta chains below, sequenced in a study of OX40 agonist ivuxolimab in advanced cancers. Generated by immunoSEQ multiplex PCR, the TCRdb table keeps only in-frame clones and is missing some. The sample carries 69,000 or so clones, 85% recorded once. The sample was CD4+ or CD8+ T cells sorted from blood, taken in a trial of the OX40 agonist ivuxolimab. These receptors came from an adult with an advanced solid tumor such as melanoma, head and neck, liver or kidney cancer.

The genes are TRBV19 and TRBJ1-1, with D perhaps TRBD1 (5 bases). CDR3 size: 15 residues. Trimming removed 5 bases from V and 3 bases from J, with 16 bases in between. From germline, CDR1 is LNHDA and CDR2 SQIVND (reference sequence). CDR3: CASSLLRARDTEAFF. In DNA, the CDR3 is TGTGCCAGTAGTTTACTCAGGGCGAGGGACACTGAAGCTTTCTTT.

V and J are TRBV19 and TRBJ2-3, with unresolved D. The CDR3 is 12 amino acids. From germline, CDR1 is LNHDA and CDR2 SQIVND (reference sequence). The germline V and J ends were trimmed by 4 bases and 6 bases, with 8 bases remaining between them. This CDR3 is CASSNVGDTQYF. The CDR3, as DNA: TGTGCCAGTAGTAATGTGGGGGATACGCAGTATTTT.

This chain links TRBV5-1 with TRBJ2-5, with D perhaps matching TRBD1 or TRBD2 (5 bases each). The germline V gene encodes CDR1 SGHRS and CDR2 YFSETQ. V was shortened by 0 bases and J by 3 bases, with 9 bases between the two germline ends. The CDR3 consists of 14 residues. DNA for the CDR3: TGCGCCAGCAGCTTGGCGGGACGGGAAGAGACCCAGTACTTC. Amino acids: CASSLAGREETQYF. The full variable domain, rest sourced from reference TRBV5-1 and TRBJ2-5, is KAGVTQTPRYLIKTRGQQVTLSCSPISGHRSVSWYQQTPGQGLQFLFEYFSETQRNKGNFPGRFSGRQFSNSRSEMNVSTLELGDSALYLCASSLAGREETQYFGPGTRLLVL.

The chain has TRBV6-6 and TRBJ1-2; D call uncertain. Germline loops: CDR1 MNHNY, CDR2 SVGAGI (reference sequence). This CDR3 is built from 13 residues. Trimming took 0 bases from V and 6 from J, leaving 8 bases between them. CDR3 coding DNA: TGTGCCAGCAGTTACTCGACCAGTGATGGCTACACCTTC. Residues: CASSYSTSDGYTF.

The chain is built from TRBV6-5 and TRBJ1-1; D might be TRBD1 (6 bases). The germline CDR1 and CDR2 sequences are MNHEY and SVGAGI. V gave up 4 bases and J gave up 12 bases, with 21 bases separating them. There are 14 residues in the CDR3. Here the CDR3 DNA reads TGTGCCAGCAGTTTTTCATTTTTCCCGGGACAAACTTTCTTT. This sequence encodes CASSFSFFPGQTFF.

This chain links TRBV5-1 with TRBJ2-1; 10 bases are a match to TRBD2. The CDR3 is 14 amino acids. Germline V gene sequence: CDR1 SGHRS, CDR2 YFSETQ. Trimming took 5 bases from V and 10 from J; bases not matched to a gene: 9. The CDR3 here is CASSPGTSDQEQFF. The DNA for the CDR3 is TGCGCCAGCAGTCCCGGGACTAGCGATCAGGAGCAGTTCTTC.

The chain joins TRBV28 to TRBJ2-3; 7 bases are a match to TRBD2. This CDR3 is 14 amino acids long. V was pared by 2 bases and J by 3 bases, with 2 bases of the junction left unmatched. Germline CDR1 reads MDHEN; CDR2 reads SYDVKM. This CDR3 is CASSLGGGTDTQYF. CDR3 coding DNA: TGTGCCAGCAGTTTAGGGGGGGGAACAGATACGCAGTATTTT.

The J gene is TRBJ1-5, the V gene TRBV19; D may be TRBD1 (6 bases). Germline V gives CDR1 LNHDA, CDR2 SQIVND (reference sequence). The V gene lost 3 bases and the J gene lost 0 bases, with 15 bases spanning the gap. The CDR3 is 17 amino acids. CDR3 nucleotide sequence: TGTGCCAGTAGTATCCCGACAGGCCGTTATAGCAATCAGCCCCAGCATTTT. Protein: CASSIPTGRYSNQPQHF. The complete variable domain, with remaining parts taken from reference TRBV19 and TRBJ1-5, reads DGGITQSPKYLFRKEGQNVTLSCEQNLNHDAMYWYRQDPGQGLRLIYYSQIVNDFQKGDIAEGYSVSREKKESFPLTVTSAQKNPTAFYLCASSIPTGRYSNQPQHFGDGTRLSIL.

This chain links TRBV7-2 with TRBJ1-6, with a possible D match to TRBD1 (5 bases). V was cut by 5 bases and J by 3 bases, with 23 bases left in between. The CDR3 spans 19 residues. Germline V gives CDR1 SGHTA, CDR2 FQGNSA. CDR3 residues: CASSPRGGGRALYNSPLHF. CDR3 DNA sequence: TGTGCCAGCAGCCCTCGGGGGGGTGGCAGGGCGCTCTATAATTCACCCCTCCACTTT.

V is TRBV7-2 and J is TRBJ1-2; TRBD1 matches at 7 bases. The ends lost 8 bases at V and 8 bases at J; junction bases unmatched: 20. The CDR3 has 16 amino acids. Germline lookup yields CDR1 SGHTA and CDR2 FQGNSA. The CDR3 DNA sequence: TGTGCCAGCTCCGCTAGGAGGGGGCTAATCGCGGGAGGCTACACCTTC. It yields the protein CASSARRGLIAGGYTF.

The chain links TRBV28 to TRBJ1-3; D ambiguous. The CDR3 consists of 12 residues. Germline V gene data show CDR1 as MDHEN and CDR2 as SYDVKM. V was shortened by 6 bases and J by 4 bases, with 7 bases between the two germline ends. This CDR3 reads CASSTQGNTIYF. CDR3 coding DNA: TGTGCCAGCAGCACACAGGGAAACACCATATATTTT.

The rearrangement uses TRBV7-7 and TRBJ1-2, with 10 bases that match TRBD1. Germline CDR1 and CDR2: SSHAT and FNYEAQ (reference sequence). The CDR3 loop spans 12 amino acids. The CDR3 region has the DNA TGTGTCGTAGACAGGGGGCCGGCTGGCTACACCTTC. Translated: CVVDRGPAGYTF.

This clone was seen more than once but under ten times. The V call is TRBV7-6, the J call TRBJ1-1; a possible D gene is TRBD1 (5 bases). Between the trimmed V and J ends, which lost 6 bases and 3 bases, there was a span of 14 bases. Germline CDR1 is SGHVS and CDR2 is FNYEAQ. The CDR3 is made up of 14 amino acids. This CDR3 is CASSWGRGDTEAFF. For the CDR3, the DNA is TGTGCCAGCAGTTGGGGGAGGGGAGACACTGAAGCTTTCTTT.

The table lists this clone with a count of one. The chain recombines TRBV27 with TRBJ1-6, with D unclear. This CDR3 has 14 residues. Germline values: CDR1 MNHEY, CDR2 SMNVEV (reference sequence). Trimming shortened V by 1 base and J by 6 bases, and 7 bases separated the two germline ends. The CDR3 region has the DNA TGTGCCAGCAGTTTATTTGATGGTAATTCACCCCTCCACTTT. This encodes CASSLFDGNSPLHF.

V usage is TRBV19 and J usage is TRBJ2-7; TRBD2 matches 7 bases. The CDR3 is made up of 15 amino acids. Germline lookup yields CDR1 LNHDA and CDR2 SQIVND (reference sequence). The CDR3 sequence is CAAATGGEGNYEQYF. CDR3 DNA sequence: TGTGCAGCCGCAACCGGTGGGGAGGGGAACTACGAGCAGTACTTC.

This clone occurred once. The V gene is TRBV7-2, the J gene TRBJ1-5; TRBD1 agrees at 7 bases. The CDR3 has 15 amino acids. Germline V lookup: CDR1 SGHTA, CDR2 FQGNSA. V lost 5 bases and J lost 1; bases outside the gene matches: 5. This CDR3 is CASSQGGWSNQPQHF. CDR3 DNA: TGTGCCAGCAGCCAGGGGGGATGGAGCAATCAGCCCCAGCATTTT.

CDR3 residues: CASSVAPLNRGNEKLFF. DNA for the CDR3: TGTGCCAGCAGCGTTGCTCCCCTCAACCGGGGGAATGAAAAACTGTTTTTT. The V and J genes are TRBV9 and TRBJ1-4; TRBD1 might be the D (5 bases). V was clipped by 2 bases and J by 5 bases, with 19 bases between them. In germline, CDR1 is SGDLS, CDR2 YYNGEE. The CDR3 consists of 17 residues.

The chain carries TRBV11-3 and TRBJ2-1; D remains ambiguous. V lost 3 bases and J 5 bases, leaving 11 bases between the germline ends. CDR1 is SGHNT, CDR2 YENEEA, per germline. This CDR3 has 14 amino acids. CDR3 loop: CASSFRAGNNEQFF. The CDR3 DNA is TGTGCCAGCAGCTTCCGGGCAGGAAACAATGAGCAGTTCTTC.

The V gene is TRBV30, the J gene TRBJ1-2, with 8 nucleotides matching TRBD1. The V gene's germline CDR1 is GTSNPN and CDR2 SVGIG (reference sequence). The ends lost 2 bases at V and 1 base at J; junction bases unmatched: 6. CDR3 length: 15 residues. CDR3 sequence: CAWSIAGGINYGYTF. CDR3 DNA: TGTGCCTGGAGTATCGCAGGGGGCATTAACTATGGCTACACCTTC.